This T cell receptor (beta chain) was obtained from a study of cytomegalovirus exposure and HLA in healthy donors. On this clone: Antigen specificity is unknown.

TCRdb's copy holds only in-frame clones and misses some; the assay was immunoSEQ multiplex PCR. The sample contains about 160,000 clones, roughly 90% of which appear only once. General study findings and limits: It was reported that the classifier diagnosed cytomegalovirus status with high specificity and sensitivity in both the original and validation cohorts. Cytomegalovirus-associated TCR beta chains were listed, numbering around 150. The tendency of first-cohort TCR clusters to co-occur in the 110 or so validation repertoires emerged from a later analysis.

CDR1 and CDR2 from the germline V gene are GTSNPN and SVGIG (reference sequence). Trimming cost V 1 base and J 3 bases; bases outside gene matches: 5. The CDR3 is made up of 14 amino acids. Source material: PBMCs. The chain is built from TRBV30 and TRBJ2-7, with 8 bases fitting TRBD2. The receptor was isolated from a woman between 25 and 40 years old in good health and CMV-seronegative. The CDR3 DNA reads TGTGCCTGGAGTGAGGGACTAGTTGACTACGAGCAGTACTTC. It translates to CAWSEGLVDYEQYF.